The 20 T cell receptor beta chains below were found in one sample sequenced in a study of cytomegalovirus exposure and HLA in healthy donors. This PCR relied on a set of 60 Vbeta primers and 13 Jbeta primers. Profiled with immunoSEQ multiplex PCR; TCRdb holds only in-frame clones, not every one. The table shows fewer than 80,000 clones, with around 80% occurring only once. Sequencing was carried out using PBMCs. These receptors were obtained from a woman in her forties in good health and CMV-seropositive.

The J gene is TRBJ2-3, the V gene TRBV5-1; 8 bases line up with TRBD2. This CDR3 is 16 amino acids long. J lost 4 bases, V lost 1 base, and 8 bases had no gene match. CDR1 SGHRS and CDR2 YFSETQ come from the germline V gene. This CDR3 reads CASSLRRGGGADTQYF. CDR3 nucleotides: TGCGCCAGCAGCTTGAGACGGGGGGGTGGAGCAGATACGCAGTATTTT.

V is TRBV27 and J is TRBJ2-7; 7 nucleotides match TRBD2. This CDR3 region has 13 residues. In germline, CDR1 is MNHEY, CDR2 SMNVEV (reference sequence). After removal of 8 bases from V and 3 bases from J, the junction contained 7 bases not matched to a gene. DNA for the CDR3: TGTGCCAGCGGGTTTGGGGGGGGCTACGAGCAGTACTTC. It is translated as CASGFGGGYEQYF.

J is TRBJ2-7 and V is TRBV30; the D is unclear. The CDR3 is made up of 12 amino acids. Trimming took off 5 bases at V and 2 bases at J, with 10 bases between the two ends. Germline CDR1 reads GTSNPN; CDR2 reads SVGIG (reference sequence). The CDR3 DNA reads TGTGCCTGGGGCTCTCCCACCTACGAGCAGTACTTC. Protein sequence: CAWGSPTYEQYF.

This clone has only a few counts. The same CDR3 also results from other DNA sequences found in this sample. This rearrangement joins TRBV6-1 to TRBJ2-7; a weak D match, TRBD2 (6 bases). Germline V gene data show CDR1 as MNHNS and CDR2 as SASEGT. V gave up 0 bases and J gave up 0 bases, with 6 bases separating them. The CDR3 contains 14 residues. CDR3 in amino acids: CASSEAGGSYEQYF. The DNA of the CDR3 is TGTGCCAGCAGTGAAGCGGGGGGCTCCTACGAGCAGTACTTC.

About this clone: The same CDR3 can be traced to other DNA sequences in this sample. The chain recombines TRBV6-1 with TRBJ1-1, with D maybe TRBD1 (5 bases). Germline CDR1 MNHNS, CDR2 SASEGT. Trimming took 4 bases from V and 1 from J, leaving 13 bases between them. This CDR3 is 15 amino acids long. CDR3 protein: CASSAYRNPNTEAFF. The CDR3 DNA reads TGTGCCAGCAGTGCTTACAGGAACCCGAACACTGAAGCTTTCTTT.

The chain combines TRBV27 with TRBJ1-1; D might be TRBD1 (5 bases). Germline V CDR1 and CDR2: MNHEY, SMNVEV (reference sequence). The V end lost 7 bases, the J end lost 6 bases, and 18 bases lay between the germline ends. This CDR3 has 14 residues. CDR3 nucleotides: TGTGCCAGCATCGACCCCGGGGGAGTCGCTGAAGCTTTCTTT. This encodes CASIDPGGVAEAFF.

The gene calls are TRBV5-4 and TRBJ2-7; maybe TRBD1 (6 bases). The CDR3 consists of 15 residues. Per germline, CDR1 SGHNT and CDR2 YYREEE (reference sequence). The V end was cut by 1 base, the J end by 5 bases, with 16 bases between. CDR3 bases: TGTGCCAGCAGCTTGTCCGTCGCAGGGACAAACGAGCAGTACTTC. Protein: CASSLSVAGTNEQYF.

The V and J genes are TRBV5-6 and TRBJ2-3, with 7 bases matching TRBD1. J gave up 3 bases and V 4 bases, and 11 bases lay outside the gene matches. Germline V gene lookup returns CDR1 SGHDT and CDR2 YYEEEE. The CDR3 contains 16 residues. CDR3 loop: CASSPALDRSTDTQYF. The CDR3 DNA reads TGTGCCAGCAGCCCGGCCCTGGACAGGAGTACAGATACGCAGTATTTT.

CDR3 region: CSAQSNEQFF. The CDR3 DNA is TGCAGCGCACAGAGCAATGAGCAGTTCTTC. The chain combines TRBV29-1 with TRBJ2-1; D unclear. The ends were cut back, 7 bases at V and 6 bases at J, with 7 bases in the middle. Germline CDR1 reads SQVTM; CDR2 reads ANQGSEA. The CDR3 sequence is 10 residues long.

The V gene is TRBV11-2, the J gene TRBJ1-1; tentative D call: TRBD1 (5 bases). V shed 4 bases and J shed 5 bases, with 14 bases lying between them. This CDR3 contains 14 residues. Germline values: CDR1 SGHAT, CDR2 FQNNGV. The CDR3 sequence is CASSSRGRGTEAFF. The DNA of the CDR3 is TGTGCCAGCAGCTCACGAGGGCGGGGGACTGAAGCTTTCTTT.

This clone occurred a few times. J is TRBJ1-2 and V is TRBV2; 10 nucleotides agree with TRBD1. The CDR3 spans 14 residues. Germline loops: CDR1 SNHLY, CDR2 FYNNEI. Trimming cost V 6 bases and J 6 bases; bases outside gene matches: 7. The CDR3 DNA follows: TGTGCCAGCAGCCGGGACAGGGGTGGTGATGGCTACACCTTC. Translation gives CASSRDRGGDGYTF.

This chain connects TRBV27 to TRBJ2-7; possible D gene TRBD1, 5 bases. The CDR3 is made up of 14 amino acids. Deletions cut 4 bases from V and 4 bases from J, with 14 bases between. Germline V gene sequence: CDR1 MNHEY, CDR2 SMNVEV (reference sequence). The CDR3 bases are TGTGCCAGCAGTTACAAAGGGGTAGGATACGAGCAGTACTTC. Protein: CASSYKGVGYEQYF.

CDR3 nucleotide sequence: TGTGCCAGCAGCTTATGGGGACAGGGACTGACTGAGAACTATGGCTACACCTTC. Encoded protein: CASSLWGQGLTENYGYTF. The rearrangement links TRBV7-9 to TRBJ1-2; 9 nucleotides align to TRBD1. Trimming at V came to 2 bases and at J to 2 bases, leaving 12 bases not matched to a gene. The CDR3 is made up of 18 amino acids. Germline V CDR1 and CDR2: SEHNR, FQNEAQ (reference sequence).

The sample holds a few counts of this clone. CDR3 sequence reads: CASSPGRQGTVKQFF. CDR3 nucleotides: TGTGCCAGCAGCCCTGGAAGGCAGGGCACGGTGAAGCAGTTCTTC. This chain joins TRBV7-2 and TRBJ2-1, with a tentative D call TRBD1 (5 bases). Trimming pared 5 bases from V and 11 bases from J, leaving 22 bases between. This CDR3 is 15 amino acids long. Germline-derived CDR1 and CDR2 are SGHTA and FQGNSA.

The chain carries TRBV10-2 and TRBJ2-1; 8 positions match TRBD2. This CDR3 has 15 amino acids. The V and J ends lost 2 bases and 8 bases, in that order; junction bases with no gene match: 8. Germline lookup yields CDR1 WSHSY and CDR2 SAAADI. DNA of the CDR3: TGCGCCAGCAGTGAGGGACTAGCCGATTCGGATGAGCAGTTCTTC. As protein: CASSEGLADSDEQFF.

The chain has TRBV6-1 and TRBJ2-7; TRBD2 matches 11 bases. Germline V gene data show CDR1 as MNHNS and CDR2 as SASEGT. V shed 8 bases, J shed 6 bases, and the junction held 9 bases outside the gene matches. The CDR3 contains 14 residues. The CDR3 DNA is TGTGCCAGCGGGCTAGCGGGGGGTAAAGGCGAGCAGTACTTC. This encodes CASGLAGGKGEQYF.

This chain uses TRBV7-2 with TRBJ1-5; D is uncertain. This CDR3 region has 15 residues. CDR1 is SGHTA, CDR2 FQGNSA, per germline. V lost 5 bases and J 6 bases, leaving 17 bases between the germline ends. The DNA of the CDR3 is TGTGCCAGCAGCCTTTTTAAACCGGGAGTTCAGCCCCAGCATTTT. This translates into CASSLFKPGVQPQHF. Drawing the rest from reference TRBV7-2 and TRBJ1-5, the complete variable domain is GAGVSQSPSNKVTEKGKDVELRCDPISGHTALYWYRQSLGQGLEFLIYFQGNSAPDKSGLPSDRFSAERTGGSVSTLTIQRTQQEDSAVYLCASSLFKPGVQPQHFGDGTRLSIL.

J is TRBJ1-6 and V is TRBV6-5; 10 bases are shared with TRBD1. Trimming at V came to 0 bases and at J to 8 bases, leaving 1 base not matched to a gene. From germline, CDR1 is MNHEY and CDR2 SVGAGI. CDR3 size: 15 residues. CDR3 nucleotide sequence: TGTGCCAGCAGTTACTCCGGACAGGGGGATTCACCCCTCCACTTT. Amino acid sequence: CASSYSGQGDSPLHF.

The V call is TRBV7-7, the J call TRBJ1-5, with D possibly matching TRBD1 (5 bases). The germline V gene encodes CDR1 SSHAT and CDR2 FNYEAQ (reference sequence). V dropped 3 bases and J dropped 0 bases, with 12 bases sitting between them. The CDR3 spans 16 residues. The CDR3, as DNA: TGTGCCAGCAGCTTCGGGGGTAATTATAGCAATCAGCCCCAGCATTTT. Translated: CASSFGGNYSNQPQHF. Full variable domain (rest looked up from reference TRBV7-7 and TRBJ1-5): GAGVSQSPRYKVTKRGQDVTLRCDPISSHATLYWYQQALGQGPEFLTYFNYEAQPDKSGLPSDRFSAERPEGSISTLTIQRTEQRDSAMYRCASSFGGNYSNQPQHFGDGTRLSIL.

The chain is built from TRBV6-5 and TRBJ1-2, with no clear D. CDR1 and CDR2 from the germline V gene are MNHEY and SVGAGI. V was trimmed by 5 bases and J by 3 bases, leaving 10 bases between them. The CDR3 contains 13 residues. The CDR3 spells CASSIRGDYGYTF. In DNA, the CDR3 is TGTGCCAGCAGTATCCGGGGAGACTATGGCTACACCTTC.